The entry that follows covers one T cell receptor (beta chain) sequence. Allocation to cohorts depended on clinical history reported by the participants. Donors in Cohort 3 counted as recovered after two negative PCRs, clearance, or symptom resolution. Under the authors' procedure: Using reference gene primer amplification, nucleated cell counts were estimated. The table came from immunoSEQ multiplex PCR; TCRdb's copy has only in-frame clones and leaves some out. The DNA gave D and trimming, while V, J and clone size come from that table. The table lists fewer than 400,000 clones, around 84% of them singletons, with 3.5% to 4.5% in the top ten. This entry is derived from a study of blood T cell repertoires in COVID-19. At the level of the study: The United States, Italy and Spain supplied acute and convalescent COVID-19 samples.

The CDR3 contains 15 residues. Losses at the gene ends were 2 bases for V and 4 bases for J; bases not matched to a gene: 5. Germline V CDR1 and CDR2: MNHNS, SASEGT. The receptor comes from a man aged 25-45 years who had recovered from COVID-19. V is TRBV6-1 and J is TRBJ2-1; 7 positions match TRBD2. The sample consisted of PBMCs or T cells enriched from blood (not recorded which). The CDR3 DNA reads TGTGCCAGCAGTGAACCGGGACTAACGTACAATGAGCAGTTCTTC. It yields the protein CASSEPGLTYNEQFF.